Below, one TCR beta chain is given with its context. Its antigen is currently unknown. The time point denotes: persistent/refractory GD, antithyroid drugs over 5 years with positive TRAb. The TCR library was made from RNA that had been extracted from PBMCs in TRIzol. V was shortened by 3 bases and J by 0 bases, with 8 bases between the two germline ends. Germline-derived CDR1 and CDR2 are DFQATT and SNEGSKA (reference sequence). The CDR3 is 13 amino acids. This sample was included in a study of regulatory T cells in long-lasting Graves disease. Study findings and constraints: Lower TCR diversity was seen in persistent Graves' patients than in newly diagnosed ones. With some 2,500 shared public clonotypes, persistent patients exceeded new patients, who shared about a thousand.

CDR3-region Arm-PCR and iRepertoire HTBI primers produced the TCR beta libraries. TCRdb reprocessed the multiplex PCR reads with MiXCR, giving one entry per CDR3 protein. The profile shows 500,000 to 700,000 distinct CDR3 sequences, roughly 30% of them singletons. This TCR was recovered from a female donor with Graves disease. The V call is TRBV20-1, the J call TRBJ1-2; D remains unclear. The sample here was peripheral blood mononuclear cells (PBMCs), taken when the disease was refractory, from a patient treated with antithyroid drugs. CDR3 bases: TGCAGTGCTAGCGGTAGCACTAACTATGGCTACACCTTC. Protein product: CSASGSTNYGYTF.